These T cell receptor beta chains were read from a single sample in a study of blood T cell repertoires in COVID-19. Profiled with immunoSEQ multiplex PCR; TCRdb holds only in-frame clones, not every one. This table holds fewer than 250,000 clones, about 80% found once. The specimen was peripheral blood. The receptors derive from a woman of 80 years or more with acute or convalescent COVID-19. Both conserved end residues are part of each CDR3. The order of the fields is V gene, J gene, clone size, D gene, CDR3 DNA, CDR3 protein. The D gene is left open where the match is weak. Some rows mark clone size as missing; the rest say once, few, many or name a class of expanded clone.

TRBV6-5	TRBJ2-7	few	TRBD2	TGTGCCAGCAGTTCCATACTAGCGGGGGATATGTACGAGCAGTACTTC	CASSSILAGDMYEQYF
TRBV9	TRBJ2-3	.	.	TGTGCCAGCAGCGTAGTGGACCTAGGGGCCACAGATACGCAGTATTTT	CASSVVDLGATDTQYF
TRBV20-1	TRBJ1-2	.	.	TGCAGTGCTAAGTTGGCTGGCTACACCTTC	CSAKLAGYTF
TRBV5-1	TRBJ1-4	.	TRBD1	TGCGCCAGCAGCTTGCTCGGACAGGGTGCTGAAAAACTGTTTTTT	CASSLLGQGAEKLFF
TRBV19	TRBJ2-3	.	.	TGTGCCAGCAGATACCTAGATACGCAGTATTTT	CASRYLDTQYF
TRBV6-5	TRBJ2-1	.	TRBD2	TGTGCCAGCAGCAAGGGACTAGCGGCCGACAATGAGCAGTTCTTC	CASSKGLAADNEQFF
TRBV4-1	TRBJ2-3	once	TRBD2	TGCGCCAGCAGCCGAGCCGGGACTAGCGGGGGAATAGATACGCAGTATTTT	CASSRAGTSGGIDTQYF
TRBV24-1	TRBJ1-1	.	TRBD1	TGTGCCACCTACAGGGGGGGACACACTGAAGCTTTCTTT	CATYRGGHTEAFF
TRBV5-6	TRBJ2-7	.	.	TGTGCCAGCAGCTTGGGGGGACGGGGGAACTCCTACGAGCAGTACTTC	CASSLGGRGNSYEQYF
TRBV4-1	TRBJ2-1	.	.	TGCGCCAGCAGCCAAGATACTTACAGAATCAATGAGCAGTTCTTC	CASSQDTYRINEQFF
TRBV2	TRBJ1-1	.	TRBD1	TGTGCCAGCAGTGTACAGGGGGCGCGCACTGAAGCTTTCTTT	CASSVQGARTEAFF
TRBV6-5	TRBJ1-5	.	.	TGTGCCAGCAGTCGAACAGGTTCGGCTCAGCCCCAGCATTTT	CASSRTGSAQPQHF
TRBV3-1/TRBV3-2	TRBJ2-7	.	.	TGTGCCAGCAGCCAAGATGGTAGCTCCTACGAGCAGTACTTC	CASSQDGSSYEQYF
TRBV9	TRBJ2-1	few	.	TGTGCCAGCAGCCAGGACGGGACTTCGCAGTTCTTC	CASSQDGTSQFF
TRBV18	TRBJ2-1	.	TRBD2	TGTGCCAGCTCACCCTTTAGCGGGGGGGAAATAAACAATGAGCAGTTCTTC	CASSPFSGGEINNEQFF
TRBV6-1	TRBJ2-3	.	TRBD2	TGTGCCAGCAGTGATTCGGGACTAGCGGGGGGTACGCAGTATTTT	CASSDSGLAGGTQYF
TRBV7-8	TRBJ1-1	.	.	TGTGCCAGCAGCTCGACCAGGGTGGAAACTGAAGCTTTCTTT	CASSSTRVETEAFF
TRBV7-2	TRBJ2-5	.	TRBD1	TGTGCCAGCAGCTTAGGGCTACAGGGGAGAGAGACCCAGTACTTC	CASSLGLQGRETQYF
TRBV7-2	TRBJ1-3	.	.	TGTGCCAGCAGCTTAGTGTACAGCTCTGGAAACACCATATATTTT	CASSLVYSSGNTIYF
TRBV7-6	TRBJ2-7	once	TRBD1	TGTGCCAGCAGCCCTCGGACAGGGCCCGACTACGAGCAGTACTTC	CASSPRTGPDYEQYF
TRBV7-2	TRBJ1-3	.	TRBD1	TGTGCCAGCAGCCGGGCCGCGACAGGGTCTATGCTGTCTGGAAACACCATATATTTT	CASSRAATGSMLSGNTIYF
TRBV3-1/TRBV3-2	TRBJ1-3	once	.	TGTGCCAGCAGCCAAGAAGCAATCTCCGGAAACACCATATATTTT	CASSQEAISGNTIYF
TRBV15	TRBJ2-5	few	.	TGTGCCACCAGCAGAGATGGGGCCTCCCAAGAGACCCAGTACTTC	CATSRDGASQETQYF
TRBV29-1	TRBJ2-1	.	TRBD1	TGCAGCGTCCACTCTGGACAGGGTTCTCGCAATGAGCAGTTCTTC	CSVHSGQGSRNEQFF
TRBV19	TRBJ1-1	.	TRBD1	TGTGCCAGTAGTACGGACAGGGGAACTGAAGCTTTCTTT	CASSTDRGTEAFF
TRBV11-3	TRBJ1-2	.	.	TGTGCCAGCAGCTTAGATTTGCCGGACAGACCTTATGGCTACACCTTC	CASSLDLPDRPYGYTF
TRBV6-5	TRBJ1-5	many	.	TGTGCCAGCAGACCGACAGGATCTAGCAATCAGCCCCAGCATTTT	CASRPTGSSNQPQHF
TRBV15	TRBJ2-5	.	.	TGTGCCACCAGCAGTAGCTGGGACAAGCCTCTAGGAGAGACCCAGTACTTC	CATSSSWDKPLGETQYF
TRBV7-2	TRBJ1-1	.	.	TGTGCCAGCAGCCTGACACAGGGAGTGAACACTGAAGCTTTCTTT	CASSLTQGVNTEAFF
TRBV5-1	TRBJ1-2	.	.	TGCGCCAGCAGCACACCGGGACACAATACCGGCTACACCTTC	CASSTPGHNTGYTF
TRBV5-1	TRBJ2-1	few	.	TGCGCCAGCAGCCTGCAAACGGGATCCTACAATGAGCAGTTCTTC	CASSLQTGSYNEQFF
TRBV11-2	TRBJ1-2	.	.	TGTGCCAGCAGCCCTAATGGCGGGGGCCCACCCTATGGCTACACCTTC	CASSPNGGGPPYGYTF